The rows below give T cell receptor beta chains drawn from one sample of a study of blood T cell repertoires in COVID-19. The assay was immunoSEQ multiplex PCR, and TCRdb's table has in-frame clones only and misses some. In the table there are about 180,000 clones, approximately 77% of which are singletons. The specimen sequenced was peripheral blood. The receptors originated from a woman older than 75 with active or convalescent COVID-19. CDR3s include the opening cysteine and the closing phenylalanine or tryptophan. The order of the fields is CDR3 DNA, CDR3 protein, D gene, clone size, J gene, CDR3 length, V gene. The D gene is left open where the match is weak. Some rows mark clone size as missing; the rest say once, few, many or name a class of expanded clone.

cdr3_nt: TGCGCCAGCAGCCAAGTCACTAGCGGGAGTGGGAAGACCCAGTACTTC; cdr3_aa: CASSQVTSGSGKTQYF; d_call: TRBD2; clone_size: NA; j_call: TRBJ2-5; cdr3_length: 16; v_call: TRBV4-1
cdr3_nt: TGTGCCAGCAGTTTACAGGGTAGTATGGGCTACACCTTC; cdr3_aa: CASSLQGSMGYTF; d_call: NA; clone_size: NA; j_call: TRBJ1-2; cdr3_length: 13; v_call: TRBV28
cdr3_nt: TGCGCCAGCAGCCCCCGGGACAGGGGGCAAGATACGCAGTATTTT; cdr3_aa: CASSPRDRGQDTQYF; d_call: TRBD1; clone_size: NA; j_call: TRBJ2-3; cdr3_length: 15; v_call: TRBV5-1
cdr3_nt: TGTGCCAGTAGCGCTCTAGACAGGGACTATGGCTACACCTTC; cdr3_aa: CASSALDRDYGYTF; d_call: TRBD1; clone_size: NA; j_call: TRBJ1-2; cdr3_length: 14; v_call: TRBV19
cdr3_nt: TGTGCCAGCTCACCACCGTTAAGGGACAGGGGACAAAATGAGCAGTTCTTC; cdr3_aa: CASSPPLRDRGQNEQFF; d_call: TRBD1; clone_size: NA; j_call: TRBJ2-1; cdr3_length: 17; v_call: TRBV18
cdr3_nt: TGTGCCAGTAGTATAGGGGGGCAGGGTGGTCAGCCCCAGCATTTT; cdr3_aa: CASSIGGQGGQPQHF; d_call: NA; clone_size: NA; j_call: TRBJ1-5; cdr3_length: 15; v_call: TRBV19
cdr3_nt: TGTGCCAGCAGCTTAGTTACAGGGGGCAGCACTGAAGCTTTCTTT; cdr3_aa: CASSLVTGGSTEAFF; d_call: TRBD1; clone_size: NA; j_call: TRBJ1-1; cdr3_length: 15; v_call: TRBV7-9
cdr3_nt: TGTGCCAGCAGTTACCGTGTGAGCACAGATACGCAGTATTTT; cdr3_aa: CASSYRVSTDTQYF; d_call: NA; clone_size: NA; j_call: TRBJ2-3; cdr3_length: 14; v_call: TRBV6-2/TRBV6-3
cdr3_nt: TGTGCCAGCAGTTACTGGAGTAGCAATCAGCCCCAGCATTTT; cdr3_aa: CASSYWSSNQPQHF; d_call: NA; clone_size: NA; j_call: TRBJ1-5; cdr3_length: 14; v_call: TRBV6-6
cdr3_nt: TGTGCCAGCAGCCAATCGTTACGAGAAAAACCGTACGAGCAGTACTTC; cdr3_aa: CASSQSLREKPYEQYF; d_call: NA; clone_size: few; j_call: TRBJ2-7; cdr3_length: 16; v_call: TRBV3-1/TRBV3-2
cdr3_nt: TGTGCCAGCAGGGGCAGCGGACGGGAATCACCCCTCCACTTT; cdr3_aa: CASRGSGRESPLHF; d_call: NA; clone_size: NA; j_call: TRBJ1-6; cdr3_length: 14; v_call: TRBV5-4
cdr3_nt: TGCGCCAGCAGCCGATACCAGACAGATTCCGGGGAGCTGTTTTTT; cdr3_aa: CASSRYQTDSGELFF; d_call: NA; clone_size: NA; j_call: TRBJ2-2; cdr3_length: 15; v_call: TRBV4-1
cdr3_nt: TGTGCCAGTAGGGGACAGGGAGGCAGAGATACGCAGTATTTT; cdr3_aa: CASRGQGGRDTQYF; d_call: TRBD1; clone_size: NA; j_call: TRBJ2-3; cdr3_length: 14; v_call: TRBV19
cdr3_nt: TGTGCCAGCAGCTTGACAGGGGGTAAAGGCTCCTATAATTCACCCCTCCACTTT; cdr3_aa: CASSLTGGKGSYNSPLHF; d_call: TRBD1; clone_size: NA; j_call: TRBJ1-6; cdr3_length: 18; v_call: TRBV7-6
cdr3_nt: TGCGCCAGCAGCTTGCCCGGGATGAACACTGAAGCTTTCTTT; cdr3_aa: CASSLPGMNTEAFF; d_call: NA; clone_size: NA; j_call: TRBJ1-1; cdr3_length: 14; v_call: TRBV5-1
cdr3_nt: TGTGCCAGCTCAACTCTAGCGGGATCAACCTCCTACAATGAGCAGTTCTTC; cdr3_aa: CASSTLAGSTSYNEQFF; d_call: TRBD2; clone_size: NA; j_call: TRBJ2-1; cdr3_length: 17; v_call: TRBV18